Presented here are 32 T cell receptor beta chains from one specimen sequenced in a study of OX40 agonist ivuxolimab in advanced cancers. Method: immunoSEQ multiplex PCR; TCRdb's copy keeps in-frame clones and lacks some. The sample includes 15,000 to 20,000 clones, approximately 80% of them seen just once. The material sequenced was CD4+ or CD8+ T cells sorted from blood, taken in a trial of the OX40 agonist ivuxolimab. These receptors all come from an adult with an advanced solid tumor such as melanoma, head and neck, liver or kidney cancer.

The chain carries TRBV5-5 and TRBJ1-1; D unclear. The CDR3 extends over 13 amino acids. Germline-derived CDR1 and CDR2 are SGHKS and YYEKEE (reference sequence). Trimming pared 0 bases from V and 4 bases from J, leaving 7 bases between. CDR3 nucleotides: TGTGCCAGCAGCTTGGGCTCGGGCACTGAAGCTTTCTTT. Translating it yields CASSLGSGTEAFF.

The rearrangement joins TRBV7-9 to TRBJ1-1, with D maybe TRBD1 (6 bases). Trimming cost V 3 bases and J 9 bases, with 14 bases left between them. The V gene's germline CDR1 is SEHNR and CDR2 FQNEAQ (reference sequence). The CDR3 has 13 residues. The CDR3 nucleotides read TGTGCCAGCAGCTTCCCCGGACAGCCCCAAGCTTTCTTT. It yields the protein CASSFPGQPQAFF.

This chain uses TRBV7-9 with TRBJ2-5, with 8 bases matching TRBD2. CDR3 length equals 16 residues. Per the germline V gene, CDR1 is SEHNR and CDR2 is FQNEAQ (reference sequence). The ends lost 5 bases at V and 6 bases at J; junction bases unmatched: 14. In DNA form, the CDR3 reads TGTGCCAGCAGCGGTCCTTGGAGCGGGAGCACTCAGACCCAGTACTTC. Residues: CASSGPWSGSTQTQYF.

Only a few counts were recorded for this clone. This rearrangement joins TRBV6-1 to TRBJ1-1, with a tentative D call TRBD1 (6 bases). Germline V gene lookup returns CDR1 MNHNS and CDR2 SASEGT. The CDR3 loop spans 14 amino acids. The germline V and J ends were trimmed by 6 bases and 6 bases, with 17 bases remaining between them. Here the CDR3 reads CASRNNQGMAEAFF. In DNA form, the CDR3 reads TGTGCCAGCAGGAATAACCAGGGGATGGCTGAAGCTTTCTTT.

J is TRBJ2-1 and V is TRBV5-1; D remains ambiguous. Germline V lookup: CDR1 SGHRS, CDR2 YFSETQ. The CDR3 contains 13 residues. The ends were cut back, 1 base at V and 7 bases at J, with 9 bases in the middle. The CDR3 DNA is TGCGCCAGCAGCTTGTACCAGACGAATGAGCAGTTCTTC. This sequence encodes CASSLYQTNEQFF.

The rearrangement links TRBV27 to TRBJ2-5, with D uncertain. Germline assignment: CDR1 MNHEY and CDR2 SMNVEV (reference sequence). V was pared by 2 bases and J by 5 bases, with 15 bases between. The CDR3 has 15 residues. CDR3 amino acids: CASSLGLVMGETQYF. CDR3 nucleotide sequence: TGTGCCAGCAGTTTAGGCCTAGTGATGGGGGAGACCCAGTACTTC.

This chain uses TRBV4-2 with TRBJ2-7; TRBD2 matches 7 bases. Looked up from germline, CDR1 is LGHNA and CDR2 is YNFKEQ. This CDR3 region has 14 residues. J lost 4 bases, V lost 2 bases, and 5 bases had no gene match. The CDR3 sequence: CASSQTPGGYEQYF. CDR3 DNA: TGTGCCAGCAGCCAAACCCCGGGGGGATACGAGCAGTACTTC.

The chain carries TRBV10-2 and TRBJ1-1, with 7 positions matching TRBD1. The germline CDR1 and CDR2 sequences are WSHSY and SAAADI. This CDR3 spans 12 amino acids. V dropped 8 bases and J dropped 11; count of bases not matched to a gene: 11. The CDR3 spells CASGGTVPWAFF. The CDR3 DNA follows: TGCGCCAGCGGCGGGACAGTTCCTTGGGCTTTCTTT.

The sample holds a few counts of this clone. The likely explanation is a read error, given a far larger clone one base away. Other DNA sequences in the same sample also yield this CDR3. The CDR3 region is CASSSLASGSEQYF. CDR3 nucleotides: TGTGCCAGCAGCAGTCTAGCGTCGGGGAGCGAGCAGTACTTC. J is TRBJ2-7 and V is TRBV28; D is perhaps TRBD2 (6 bases). CDR1 is MDHEN and CDR2 is SYDVKM in the germline V gene. The V and J ends lost 6 bases and 6 bases respectively, with 18 bases between them. The CDR3 sequence is 14 residues long. The variable domain in full, with the rest retrieved from reference TRBV28 and TRBJ2-7, is DVKVTQSSRYLVKRTGEKVFLECVQDMDHENMFWYRQDPGLGLRLIYFSYDVKMKEKGDIPEGYSVSREKKERFSLILESASTNQTSMYLCASSSLASGSEQYFGPGTRLTVT.

The chain links TRBV12-2 to TRBJ1-6; TRBD1 is the table's D call and was not checked against the DNA. TRBV12-2 is given as a pseudogene. This CDR3 contains 19 residues. CDR3 DNA sequence: TGTGCAAGTCGCTTAGGTCTCGGGACAGGGAAGACAAAGCGTTCACCCCTCCACTTT. Protein: CASRLGLGTGKTKRSPLHF.

The genes are TRBV4-1 and TRBJ2-1; 9 positions match TRBD2. Germline V CDR1 and CDR2: MGHRA, YSYEKL. J gave up 4 bases and V 4 bases, and 8 bases lay outside the gene matches. The CDR3 spans 16 residues. The DNA for the CDR3 is TGCGCCAGCAGCCTAGCGACTAGCGGAGTTTACAATGAGCAGTTCTTC. Protein: CASSLATSGVYNEQFF.

The sample holds a few counts of this clone. The chain employs TRBV30 and TRBJ1-1, with D perhaps matching TRBD1 (5 bases). In germline, CDR1 is GTSNPN, CDR2 SVGIG (reference sequence). The CDR3 sequence is 12 residues long. V was pared by 4 bases and J by 4 bases, with 10 bases between. The CDR3 is CAWIWGSTEAFF. In DNA form, the CDR3 reads TGTGCCTGGATTTGGGGGAGCACTGAAGCTTTCTTT. The entire variable domain, with the rest obtained from reference TRBV30 and TRBJ1-1, is as follows: SQTIHQWPATLVQPVGSPLSLECTVEGTSNPNLYWYRQAAGRGLQLLFYSVGIGQISSEVPQNLSASRPQDRQFILSSKKLLLSDSGFYLCAWIWGSTEAFFGQGTRLTVV.

In this sample, this clone turned up a few times. The chain recombines TRBV4-2 with TRBJ1-1, with a tentative D call TRBD1 (5 bases). The CDR3 contains 12 residues. Deletions cut 5 bases from V and 7 bases from J, with 11 bases between. Germline V gives CDR1 LGHNA, CDR2 YNFKEQ. CDR3 in DNA: TGTGCCAGCAGCTCAGACAGTAATGAAGCTTTCTTT. Residues: CASSSDSNEAFF.

The genes are TRBV28 and TRBJ1-1; tentative D call: TRBD1 (5 bases). V lost 7 bases to trimming and J lost 0 bases, with 12 bases between them. The CDR3 loop spans 14 amino acids. Germline loops: CDR1 MDHEN, CDR2 SYDVKM. This CDR3 reads CASTTTRVNTEAFF. DNA of the CDR3: TGTGCCAGCACCACTACCAGGGTGAACACTGAAGCTTTCTTT.

The rearrangement uses TRBV13 and TRBJ2-7; D gene ambiguous. The CDR3 has 14 amino acids. Germline lookup yields CDR1 PRHDT and CDR2 FYEKMQ (reference sequence). Trimming cost V 0 bases and J 5 bases, with 11 bases left between them. The CDR3 loop is CASSLGLVRDEQYF. The CDR3 nucleotides read TGTGCCAGCAGCTTAGGGCTAGTACGTGACGAGCAGTACTTC.

The chain recombines TRBV7-8 with TRBJ2-1, with D perhaps assigned TRBD1 or TRBD2 (5 bases each). Germline V gene lookup returns CDR1 SGHVS and CDR2 FQNEAQ. V shed 5 bases and J shed 6 bases, with 20 bases lying between them. This CDR3 region has 16 residues. The CDR3 loop reads CASSPLGTYGGNEQFF. In DNA form, the CDR3 reads TGTGCCAGCAGCCCCCTGGGTACCTATGGGGGCAATGAGCAGTTCTTC.

By share of the sample, this clone is medium-sized. The chain carries TRBV27 and TRBJ1-5, with 9 bases aligning to TRBD1. Per germline, CDR1 MNHEY and CDR2 SMNVEV (reference sequence). CDR3 size: 16 residues. V shed 5 bases and J 5 bases; nucleotides not matched to a gene: 10. CDR3 in amino acids: CASSATGQGRHQPQHF. The DNA of the CDR3 is TGTGCCAGCAGTGCAACGGGACAGGGAAGGCATCAGCCCCAGCATTTT.

V is TRBV2 and J is TRBJ2-2, with D perhaps TRBD1 (5 bases). V was shortened by 7 bases and J by 2 bases, with 11 bases between the two germline ends. This CDR3 region has 14 residues. CDR1 and CDR2 (germline): SNHLY, FYNNEI. CDR3 residues: CASKRQFNTGELFF. The CDR3 DNA is TGTGCCAGCAAGAGACAGTTCAACACCGGGGAGCTGTTTTTT.

This clone was seen more than once but under ten times. The chain employs TRBV11-2 and TRBJ2-1; D possibly corresponds to TRBD1 (5 bases). This CDR3 contains 13 residues. The germline V gene has CDR1 SGHAT and CDR2 FQNNGV. Trimming removed 5 bases at V and 5 bases at J, with 10 bases between. The CDR3 spells CASSTTAHNEQFF. CDR3 in DNA: TGTGCCAGCAGCACGACAGCTCACAATGAGCAGTTCTTC.

The gene calls are TRBV18 and TRBJ2-7, with 8 bases identical to TRBD1. Germline CDR1 KGHSH, CDR2 LQKENI. The V segment lost 8 bases and the J segment 5 bases; nucleotides outside the gene matches: 2. This CDR3 region has 11 residues. This CDR3 is CASTDRDEQYF. The CDR3 DNA follows: TGTGCCAGCACGGACAGGGACGAGCAGTACTTC. Complete variable domain (other parts from reference TRBV18 and TRBJ2-7): NAGVMQNPRHLVRRRGQEARLRCSPMKGHSHVYWYRQLPEEGLKFMVYLQKENIIDESGMPKERFSAEFPKEGPSILRIQQVVRGDSAAYFCASTDRDEQYFGPGTRLTVT.

The gene calls are TRBV5-1 and TRBJ2-7; D unresolved. CDR3 length: 16 residues. The V and J ends lost 2 bases and 7 bases respectively, with 22 bases between them. From germline, CDR1 is SGHRS and CDR2 YFSETQ. The CDR3 spells CASSFHLTAAPIEQYF. CDR3 DNA: TGCGCCAGCAGCTTTCACCTTACAGCCGCCCCGATTGAGCAGTACTTC.

The CDR3 reads CASSQDYSRYGYTF. The CDR3 DNA sequence: TGCGCCAGCAGCCAAGATTACAGTCGGTATGGCTACACCTTC. The rearrangement uses TRBV4-1 and TRBJ1-2; D ambiguous. Between the trimmed V and J ends, which lost 0 bases and 5 bases, there was a span of 10 bases. From germline, CDR1 is MGHRA and CDR2 YSYEKL. The CDR3 is 14 residues long.

V usage is TRBV7-8 and J usage is TRBJ2-7; no definite D call. CDR1 and CDR2 (germline): SGHVS, FQNEAQ. Trimming stripped 0 bases from V and 2 bases from J, with 8 bases between. This CDR3 contains 14 residues. The CDR3 region has the DNA TGTGCCAGCAGCTTAGCGCTTGGGGCCTACGAGCAGTACTTC. It yields the protein CASSLALGAYEQYF.

V is TRBV15 and J is TRBJ2-1; TRBD2 aligns across 8 bases. The CDR3 contains 15 residues. J was trimmed by 8 bases and V by 6 bases; bases with no gene match: 12. Germline V gives CDR1 LNHNV, CDR2 YYDKDF (reference sequence). The CDR3 loop is CATRETSGETDEQFF. The CDR3 coding sequence is TGTGCCACCAGGGAAACTAGCGGCGAGACGGATGAGCAGTTCTTC. Using reference TRBV15 and TRBJ2-1 for the parts outside the CDR3, the full variable domain is DAMVIQNPRYQVTQFGKPVTLSCSQTLNHNVMYWYQQKSSQAPKLLFHYYDKDFNNEADTPDNFQSRRPNTSFCFLDIRSPGLGDTAMYLCATRETSGETDEQFFGPGTRLTVL.

This clone was counted a few times. The junction departs from germline at one end; a sequencing error may be responsible. The same CDR3 can be traced to other DNA sequences in this sample. This chain links TRBV7-8 with TRBJ2-5; D is undetermined. CDR1 SGHVS and CDR2 FQNEAQ come from the germline V gene. The CDR3 extends over 12 amino acids. This chain's CDR3 is CASSLGRETQYF. The CDR3 DNA reads as TGTGCCAGCAGTTTAGGCCGAGAGACCCAGTACTTC. Together with reference TRBV7-8 and TRBJ2-5, the CDR3 gives the full variable domain: GAGVSQSPRYKVAKRGQDVALRCDPISGHVSLFWYQQALGQGPEFLTYFQNEAQLDKSGLPSDRFFAERPEGSVSTLKIQRTQQEDSAVYLCASSLGRETQYFGPGTRLLVL.

The gene calls are TRBV11-1 and TRBJ2-7; D possibly matches TRBD1 or TRBD2 (5 bases each). CDR1 and CDR2 (germline): SGHAT, FQDESV (reference sequence). Trimming removed 5 bases at V and 4 bases at J, with 21 bases between. CDR3 size: 16 residues. CDR3 amino acids: CASSPTGKLGWYEQYF. CDR3 DNA sequence: TGTGCCAGCAGCCCCACAGGTAAACTAGGCTGGTACGAGCAGTACTTC.

The V gene is TRBV11-2, the J gene TRBJ2-2; D tentatively reads TRBD1 or TRBD2 (6 bases each). Trimming removed 4 bases at V and 4 bases at J, with 13 bases between. The CDR3 sequence is 15 residues long. Germline CDR1 reads SGHAT; CDR2 reads FQNNGV. The CDR3 DNA reads as TGTGCCAGCAGCTGGAGCGGAGGGGGCACCGGGGAGCTGTTTTTT. As protein: CASSWSGGGTGELFF.

The gene calls are TRBV10-3 and TRBJ2-3; D is possibly TRBD2 (6 bases). The CDR3 runs 16 residues. CDR1 and CDR2 from the germline V gene are ENHRY and SYGVKD. Trimming cost V 2 bases and J 5 bases, with 17 bases left between them. This CDR3 is CAISEALALGGDTQYF. DNA for the CDR3: TGTGCCATCAGTGAGGCCCTAGCCCTGGGGGGAGATACGCAGTATTTT.

V gene TRBV12-5 combines with J gene TRBJ2-5; D could derive from TRBD1 or TRBD2 (7 bases each). CDR1 and CDR2 (germline): LGHNT, FRNRAP. V gave up 5 bases and J gave up 5 bases, with 9 bases separating them. The CDR3 consists of 12 residues. CDR3 loop: CASGQGGETQYF. CDR3 DNA: TGTGCTAGTGGTCAGGGGGGGGAGACCCAGTACTTC.

The chain employs TRBV7-9 and TRBJ2-7; 7 bases match TRBD1. The CDR3 consists of 12 residues. V dropped 5 bases and J dropped 4; count of bases not matched to a gene: 2. The germline gives CDR1 SEHNR, CDR2 FQNEAQ (reference sequence). DNA for the CDR3: TGTGCCAGCAGCCCAGGGGGTTACGAGCAGTACTTC. It specifies CASSPGGYEQYF.

This clone is deemed medium-sized (0.01 to 0.1%). The rearrangement links TRBV6-4 to TRBJ2-3, with D uncertain. Trimming shortened V by 5 bases and J by 3 bases, and 12 bases separated the two germline ends. Germline loops: CDR1 MRHNA, CDR2 SNTAGT. CDR3 length: 14 amino acids. The CDR3 coding sequence is TGTGCCAGCAGTACGGGTGTAGGGACAGATACGCAGTATTTT. Protein product: CASSTGVGTDTQYF.

This chain uses TRBV7-7 with TRBJ2-3; no firm D call. Per the germline V gene, CDR1 is SSHAT and CDR2 is FNYEAQ (reference sequence). Trimming removed 5 bases from V and 3 bases from J, with 12 bases in between. The CDR3 length is 14 residues. CDR3 amino acids: CASSLQGRTDTQYF. CDR3 bases: TGTGCCAGCAGCCTACAAGGGCGGACAGATACGCAGTATTTT.